Sequencing of this TCR beta chain was carried out in a study of cytomegalovirus exposure and HLA in healthy donors. In the study overall: Inside one of the first data releases sat some 85 million unique TCRs taken from HLA-typed donors.

Study results and caveats: One later analysis reportedly identified an Asian-associated ancestry cluster that showed fewer N-insertions than the 666-donor mean. When analyzed later, a missense DCLRE1C variant was found to be linked to TCR beta V- and J-gene trimming.

A multiplex PCR was run with 60 Vbeta primers and 13 Jbeta primers. Method: immunoSEQ multiplex PCR; TCRdb's copy keeps in-frame clones and lacks some. The sample yields about 43,000 clones, around 53% seen once. In the case of this clone: Antigen specificity is unknown.

Germline CDR1 GTSNPN, CDR2 SVGIG (reference sequence). The CDR3 has 15 amino acids. Germline trimming cut 4 bases from V and 2 bases from J; bases unmatched to any gene: 8. The V call is TRBV30, the J call TRBJ2-1, with 7 nucleotides matching TRBD1. The sample was PBMCs. The source is a man in his sixties in good health and CMV-seronegative. CDR3 loop: CAWTQRDSPYNEQFF. CDR3 nucleotide sequence: TGTGCCTGGACCCAAAGGGACAGTCCCTACAATGAGCAGTTCTTC.